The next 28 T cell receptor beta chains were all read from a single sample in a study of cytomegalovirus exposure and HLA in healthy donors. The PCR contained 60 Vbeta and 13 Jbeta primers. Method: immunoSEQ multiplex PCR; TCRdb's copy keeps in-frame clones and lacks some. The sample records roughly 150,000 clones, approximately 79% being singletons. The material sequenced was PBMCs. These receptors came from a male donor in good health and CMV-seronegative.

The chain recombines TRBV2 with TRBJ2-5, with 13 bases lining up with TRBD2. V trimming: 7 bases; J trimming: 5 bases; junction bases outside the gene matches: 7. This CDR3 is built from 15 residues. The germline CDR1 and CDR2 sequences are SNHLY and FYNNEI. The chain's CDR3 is CASNGLAGVVETQYF. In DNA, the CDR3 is TGTGCCAGCAATGGACTAGCGGGAGTAGTGGAGACCCAGTACTTC.

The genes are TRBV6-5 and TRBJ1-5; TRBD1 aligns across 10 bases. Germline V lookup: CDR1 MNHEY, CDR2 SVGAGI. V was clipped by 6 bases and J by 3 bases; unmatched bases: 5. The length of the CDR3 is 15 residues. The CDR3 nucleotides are TGTGCCAGCAGCCCGGGACAGGGGAACAATCAGCCCCAGCATTTT. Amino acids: CASSPGQGNNQPQHF.

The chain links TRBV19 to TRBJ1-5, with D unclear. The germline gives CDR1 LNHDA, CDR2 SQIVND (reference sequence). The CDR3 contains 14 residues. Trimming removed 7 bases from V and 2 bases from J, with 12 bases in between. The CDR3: CASKKVGGNQPQHF. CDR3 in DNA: TGTGCCAGTAAAAAGGTCGGGGGCAATCAGCCCCAGCATTTT.

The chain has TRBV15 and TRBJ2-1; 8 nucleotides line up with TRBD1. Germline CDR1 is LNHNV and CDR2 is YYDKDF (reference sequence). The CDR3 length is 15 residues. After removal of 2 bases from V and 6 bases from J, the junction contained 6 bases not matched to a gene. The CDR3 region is CATSRSLDRANEQFF. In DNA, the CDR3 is TGTGCCACCAGCAGATCCTTGGACAGGGCCAATGAGCAGTTCTTC.

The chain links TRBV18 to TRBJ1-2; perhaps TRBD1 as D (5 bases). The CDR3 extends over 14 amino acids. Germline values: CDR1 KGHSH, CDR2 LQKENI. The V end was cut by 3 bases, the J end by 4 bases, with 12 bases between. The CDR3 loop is CASSPSGGSYGYTF. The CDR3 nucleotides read TGTGCCAGCTCACCTTCGGGGGGAAGCTATGGCTACACCTTC.

In DNA, the CDR3 is TGTGCCAGCAGGAAGGACAGGAACACCGGGGAGCTGTTTTTT. Its translation: CASRKDRNTGELFF. The rearrangement joins TRBV2 to TRBJ2-2; tentative D call: TRBD1 (6 bases). Germline values: CDR1 SNHLY, CDR2 FYNNEI. The CDR3 contains 14 residues. V was cut by 6 bases and J by 1 base, with 9 bases left in between.

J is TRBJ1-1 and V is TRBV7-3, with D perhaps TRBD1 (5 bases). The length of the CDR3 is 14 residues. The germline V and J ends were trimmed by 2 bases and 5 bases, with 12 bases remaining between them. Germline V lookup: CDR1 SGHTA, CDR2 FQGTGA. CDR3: CASSLSGGGTEAFF. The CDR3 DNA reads TGTGCCAGCAGCTTATCGGGGGGAGGGACTGAAGCTTTCTTT.

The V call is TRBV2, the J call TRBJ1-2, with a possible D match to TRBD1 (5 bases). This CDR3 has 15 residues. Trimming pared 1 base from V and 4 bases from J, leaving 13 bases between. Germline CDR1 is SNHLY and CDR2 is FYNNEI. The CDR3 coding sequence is TGTGCCAGCAGTGAAGATGGGGCCGCCATCTATGGCTACACCTTC. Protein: CASSEDGAAIYGYTF.

DNA for the CDR3: TGTGCCAGTAGTACAGAACTAGCTGGGGCAGATACGCAGTATTTT. Translation: CASSTELAGADTQYF. The chain is built from TRBV19 and TRBJ2-3; D may be TRBD2 (6 bases). The CDR3 is 15 residues long. V was clipped by 4 bases and J by 4 bases, with 15 bases between them. The V gene's germline CDR1 is LNHDA and CDR2 SQIVND (reference sequence). The full variable domain, its missing parts supplied by reference TRBV19 and TRBJ2-3, is DGGITQSPKYLFRKEGQNVTLSCEQNLNHDAMYWYRQDPGQGLRLIYYSQIVNDFQKGDIAEGYSVSREKKESFPLTVTSAQKNPTAFYLCASSTELAGADTQYFGPGTRLTVL.

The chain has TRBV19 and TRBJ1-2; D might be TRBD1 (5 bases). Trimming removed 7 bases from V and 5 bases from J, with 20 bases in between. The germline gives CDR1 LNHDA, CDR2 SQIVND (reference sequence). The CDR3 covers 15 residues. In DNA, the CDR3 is TGTGCCAGTATGAGGCAGGGACTACCGTATTATGGCTACACCTTC. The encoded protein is CASMRQGLPYYGYTF.

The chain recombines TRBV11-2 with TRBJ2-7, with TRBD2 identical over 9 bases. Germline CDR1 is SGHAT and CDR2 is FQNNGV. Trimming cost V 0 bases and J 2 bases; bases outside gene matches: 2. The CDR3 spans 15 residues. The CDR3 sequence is CASSLDGTSPYEQYF. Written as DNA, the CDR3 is TGTGCCAGCAGCTTAGACGGGACTAGCCCCTACGAGCAGTACTTC.

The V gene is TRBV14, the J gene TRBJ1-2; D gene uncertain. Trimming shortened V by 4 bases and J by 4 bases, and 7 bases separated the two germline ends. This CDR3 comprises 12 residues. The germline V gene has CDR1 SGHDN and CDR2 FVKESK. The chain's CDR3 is CASSPSTYGYTF. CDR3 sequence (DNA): TGTGCCAGCAGCCCTTCTACCTATGGCTACACCTTC.

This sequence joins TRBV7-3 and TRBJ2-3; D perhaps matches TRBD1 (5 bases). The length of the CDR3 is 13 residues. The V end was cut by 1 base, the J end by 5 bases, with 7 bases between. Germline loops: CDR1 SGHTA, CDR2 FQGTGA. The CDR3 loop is CASSLSREDTQYF. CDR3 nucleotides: TGTGCCAGCAGCTTAAGCAGGGAAGATACGCAGTATTTT.

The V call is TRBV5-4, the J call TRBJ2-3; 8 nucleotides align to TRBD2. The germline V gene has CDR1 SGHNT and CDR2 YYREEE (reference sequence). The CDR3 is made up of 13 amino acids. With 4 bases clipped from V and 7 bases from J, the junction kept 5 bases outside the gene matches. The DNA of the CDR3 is TGTGCCAGCAGCCTCGGGAGGGAGTATACGCAGTATTTT. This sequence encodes CASSLGREYTQYF.

DNA of the CDR3: TGCAGTGGTTGGGGAGTCGGAGGCTACACCTTC. Amino acids: CSGWGVGGYTF. The gene calls are TRBV20-1 and TRBJ1-2; no reliable D call. Trimming removed 7 bases from V and 8 bases from J, with 14 bases in between. The CDR3 runs to 11 residues. The germline CDR1 and CDR2 sequences are DFQATT and SNEGSKA (reference sequence).

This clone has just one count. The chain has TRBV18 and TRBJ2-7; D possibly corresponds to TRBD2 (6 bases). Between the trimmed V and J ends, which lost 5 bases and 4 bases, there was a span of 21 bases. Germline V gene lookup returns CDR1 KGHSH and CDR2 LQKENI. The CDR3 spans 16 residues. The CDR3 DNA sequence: TGTGCCAGCTCATCCCAGGGAGGCCTCATAGCATACGAGCAGTACTTC. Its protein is CASSSQGGLIAYEQYF.

The CDR3 sequence: CASSVGQSRYDEQFF. CDR3 in DNA: TGTGCCAGCAGCGTAGGACAGTCTAGATATGATGAGCAGTTCTTC. The rearrangement joins TRBV9 to TRBJ2-1; D might be TRBD1 (5 bases). The CDR3 contains 15 residues. The ends were cut back, 0 bases at V and 8 bases at J, with 15 bases in the middle. CDR1 SGDLS and CDR2 YYNGEE come from the germline V gene. Based on the CDR3 plus reference TRBV9 and TRBJ2-1, the full variable domain is DSGVTQTPKHLITATGQRVTLRCSPRSGDLSVYWYQQSLDQGLQFLIQYYNGEERAKGNILERFSAQQFPDLHSELNLSSLELGDSALYFCASSVGQSRYDEQFFGPGTRLTVL.

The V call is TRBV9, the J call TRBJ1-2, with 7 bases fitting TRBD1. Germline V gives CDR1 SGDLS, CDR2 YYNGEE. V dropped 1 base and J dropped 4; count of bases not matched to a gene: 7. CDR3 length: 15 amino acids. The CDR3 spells CASSVSPGTAYGYTF. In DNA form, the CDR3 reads TGTGCCAGCAGCGTATCTCCTGGGACAGCCTATGGCTACACCTTC.

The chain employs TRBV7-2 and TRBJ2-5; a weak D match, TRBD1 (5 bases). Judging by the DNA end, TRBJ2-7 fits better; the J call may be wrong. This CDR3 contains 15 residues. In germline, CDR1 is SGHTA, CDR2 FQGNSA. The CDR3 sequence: CASSTDKELSYEQYF. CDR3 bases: TGTGCCAGCAGCACGGACAAAGAATTATCCTACGAGCAGTACTTC.

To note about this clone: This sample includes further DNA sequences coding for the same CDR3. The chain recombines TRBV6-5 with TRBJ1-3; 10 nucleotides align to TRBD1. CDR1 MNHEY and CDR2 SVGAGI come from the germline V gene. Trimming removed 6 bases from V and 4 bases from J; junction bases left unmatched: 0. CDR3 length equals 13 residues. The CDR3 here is CASRTGGGNTIYF. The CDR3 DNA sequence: TGTGCCAGCAGGACAGGGGGCGGAAACACCATATATTTT.

The DNA for the CDR3 is TGCGCCAGCAGCCAAGTGCCGGGGATGAACACTGAAGCTTTCTTT. As protein: CASSQVPGMNTEAFF. The V call is TRBV4-3, the J call TRBJ1-1; D is unclear. V was pared by 1 base and J by 0 bases, with 9 bases between. The germline CDR1 and CDR2 sequences are LGHNA and YSLEER. The CDR3 has 15 residues.

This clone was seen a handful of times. CDR3 in amino acids: CASSVGGTQQETQYF. CDR3 DNA sequence: TGTGCCAGCAGCGTAGGCGGGACCCAACAAGAGACCCAGTACTTC. V usage is TRBV9 and J usage is TRBJ2-5; tentatively, D is TRBD2 (6 bases). This CDR3 has 15 amino acids. Germline CDR1 reads SGDLS; CDR2 reads YYNGEE. V gave up 0 bases and J gave up 2 bases, with 11 bases separating them.

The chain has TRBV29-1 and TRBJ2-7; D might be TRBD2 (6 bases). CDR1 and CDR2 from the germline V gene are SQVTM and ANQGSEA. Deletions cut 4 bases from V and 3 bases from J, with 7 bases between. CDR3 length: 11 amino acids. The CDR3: CSVGTNYEQYF. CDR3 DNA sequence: TGCAGCGTTGGGACTAACTACGAGCAGTACTTC.

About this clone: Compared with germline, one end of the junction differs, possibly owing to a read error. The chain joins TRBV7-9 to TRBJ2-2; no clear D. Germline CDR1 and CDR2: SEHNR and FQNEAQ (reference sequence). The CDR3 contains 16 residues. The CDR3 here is CSSSSFLFANTGELFF. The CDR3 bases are TGTTCCAGCAGCTCGTTCCTGTTCGCGAACACCGGGGAGCTGTTTTTT.

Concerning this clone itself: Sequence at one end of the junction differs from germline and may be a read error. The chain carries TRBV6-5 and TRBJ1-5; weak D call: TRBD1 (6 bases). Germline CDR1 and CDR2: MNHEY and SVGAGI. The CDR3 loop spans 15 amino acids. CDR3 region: CASSYAGASSQPQHF. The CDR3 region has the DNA TGTGCCAGCAGTTACGCAGGGGCCAGCAGTCAGCCCCAGCATTTT.

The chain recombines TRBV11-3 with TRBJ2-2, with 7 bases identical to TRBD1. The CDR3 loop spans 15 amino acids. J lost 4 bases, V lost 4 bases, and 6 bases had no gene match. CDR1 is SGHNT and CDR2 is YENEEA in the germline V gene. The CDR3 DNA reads TGTGCCAGCAGCTATTACAGGGGAAGCACCGGGGAGCTGTTTTTT. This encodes CASSYYRGSTGELFF.

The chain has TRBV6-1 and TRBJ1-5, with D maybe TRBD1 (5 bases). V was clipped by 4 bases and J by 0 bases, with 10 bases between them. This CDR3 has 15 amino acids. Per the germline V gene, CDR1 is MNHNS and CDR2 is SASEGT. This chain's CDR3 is CASSGGRVSNQPQHF. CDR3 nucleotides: TGTGCCAGCAGTGGGGGGAGGGTTAGCAATCAGCCCCAGCATTTT.

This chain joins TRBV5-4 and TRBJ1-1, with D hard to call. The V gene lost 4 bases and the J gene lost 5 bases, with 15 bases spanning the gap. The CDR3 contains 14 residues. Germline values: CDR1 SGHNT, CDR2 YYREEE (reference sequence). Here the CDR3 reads CASSPRLGGTEAFF. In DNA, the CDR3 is TGTGCCAGCAGCCCAAGATTGGGCGGGACTGAAGCTTTCTTT.